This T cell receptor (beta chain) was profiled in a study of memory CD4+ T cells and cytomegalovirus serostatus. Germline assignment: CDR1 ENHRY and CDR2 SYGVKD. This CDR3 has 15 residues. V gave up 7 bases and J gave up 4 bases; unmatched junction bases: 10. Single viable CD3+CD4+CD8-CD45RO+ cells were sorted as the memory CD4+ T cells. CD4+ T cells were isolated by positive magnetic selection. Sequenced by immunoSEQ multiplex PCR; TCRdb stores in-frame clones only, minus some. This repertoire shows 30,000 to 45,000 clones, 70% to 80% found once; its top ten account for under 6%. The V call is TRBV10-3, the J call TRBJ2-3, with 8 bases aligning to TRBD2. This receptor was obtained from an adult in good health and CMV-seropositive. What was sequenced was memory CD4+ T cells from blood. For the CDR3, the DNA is TGTGCCATCAACTTGGGCGGGAGGTCGGCAGATACGCAGTATTTT. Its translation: CAINLGGRSADTQYF.